Given below is one T cell receptor beta chain in context. This sample was taken from a study of blood T cell repertoires in COVID-19. Assay used: immunoSEQ multiplex PCR; TCRdb lists only in-frame clones, some missing. Found here are 150,000 to 200,000 clones, 82% of them singletons; the top ten hold under 9%. V shed 6 bases, J shed 1 base, and the junction held 5 bases outside the gene matches. The CDR3 covers 14 residues. CDR1 and CDR2 (germline): ENHRY, SYGVKD. This clonotype originated in a middle-aged woman with COVID-19, enrolled during active disease. V gene TRBV10-3 combines with J gene TRBJ1-1; 7 nucleotides line up with TRBD1. Sequencing was done on a sample of peripheral blood. Here the CDR3 reads CAIRPGTENTEAFF. CDR3 sequence (DNA): TGTGCCATCAGACCCGGGACAGAGAACACTGAAGCTTTCTTT.